One and the same sample provided the 28 T cell receptor beta chains below, sequenced in a study of OX40 agonist ivuxolimab in advanced cancers. Profiling relied on immunoSEQ multiplex PCR, and the TCRdb table lists in-frame clones only, not all of them. The data show tens of thousands of clones, with about 87% seen just once and approximately 0.51% held by the top ten. This sample comprised CD4+ or CD8+ T cells sorted from blood, obtained in a trial of the OX40 agonist ivuxolimab. Receptor source: an adult with an advanced solid tumor such as melanoma, head and neck, liver or kidney cancer.

The chain recombines TRBV15 with TRBJ2-5; 10 bases agree with TRBD1. V lost 0 bases and J lost 5; bases outside the gene matches: 3. This CDR3 is 15 amino acids long. The V gene's germline CDR1 is LNHNV and CDR2 YYDKDF (reference sequence). CDR3 in DNA: TGTGCCACCAGCAGAGACCCGACAGGGGGCGAGACCCAGTACTTC. Encoded protein: CATSRDPTGGETQYF.

This clone has only one observation. The CDR3 DNA reads TGTGCCAGCAGCTTGGGTAGTTCCTCCTACAATGAGCAGTTCTTC. Protein product: CASSLGSSSYNEQFF. This chain connects TRBV5-4 to TRBJ2-1; no clear D. The CDR3 consists of 15 residues. Trimming removed 0 bases at V and 0 bases at J, with 7 bases between. The V gene's germline CDR1 is SGHNT and CDR2 YYREEE (reference sequence).

The V gene is TRBV7-9, the J gene TRBJ1-4, with D tentatively TRBD1 (5 bases). Trimming removed 2 bases from V and 8 bases from J, with 9 bases in between. The CDR3 has 13 amino acids. CDR1 is SEHNR and CDR2 is FQNEAQ in the germline V gene (reference sequence). In DNA form, the CDR3 reads TGTGCCAGCAGCTTAAACCCAGGGGAAAAACTGTTTTTT. The encoded protein is CASSLNPGEKLFF.

The rearrangement links TRBV18 to TRBJ1-2, with D perhaps TRBD1 (6 bases). Between the trimmed V and J ends, which lost 5 bases and 4 bases, there was a span of 11 bases. This CDR3 is 13 amino acids long. Germline V gives CDR1 KGHSH, CDR2 LQKENI. The CDR3 loop reads CASSIQGGYGYTF. The DNA for the CDR3 is TGTGCCAGCTCAATACAAGGGGGCTATGGCTACACCTTC.

The chain couples TRBV9 to TRBJ2-3, with TRBD1 matching over 7 bases. V dropped 0 bases and J dropped 4; count of bases not matched to a gene: 5. This CDR3 comprises 15 residues. Germline CDR1 and CDR2: SGDLS and YYNGEE. DNA of the CDR3: TGTGCCAGCAGCGTAGGGACAGGAAAAGCAGATACGCAGTATTTT. Residues: CASSVGTGKADTQYF.

V gene TRBV30 combines with J gene TRBJ1-1; no definite D call. Trimming took 3 bases from V and 1 from J, leaving 6 bases between them. There are 12 residues in the CDR3. CDR1 GTSNPN and CDR2 SVGIG come from the germline V gene (reference sequence). CDR3 sequence (DNA): TGTGCCTGGAGGTCACAGAACACTGAAGCTTTCTTT. It encodes CAWRSQNTEAFF. The full variable domain, in which reference TRBV30 and TRBJ1-1 provide the parts outside the CDR3, is SQTIHQWPATLVQPVGSPLSLECTVEGTSNPNLYWYRQAAGRGLQLLFYSVGIGQISSEVPQNLSASRPQDRQFILSSKKLLLSDSGFYLCAWRSQNTEAFFGQGTRLTVV.

V and J are TRBV18 and TRBJ2-5; D may match TRBD1 or TRBD2 (5 bases each). The CDR3 has 13 residues. CDR1 KGHSH and CDR2 LQKENI come from the germline V gene. V lost 6 bases, J lost 4 bases, and 12 bases lay in between. CDR3 sequence: CASSPGTGETQYF. The CDR3 DNA reads as TGTGCCAGCTCCCCTGGGACGGGAGAGACCCAGTACTTC.

This chain connects TRBV21-1 to TRBJ1-2; TRBD1, the D gene given by the table, was not confirmed from the DNA. TRBV21-1 is assigned pseudogene status. The CDR3 contains 16 residues. CDR3 sequence reads: CASSKRRDRGLYGYTF. In nucleotides, the CDR3 is TGTGCCAGCAGCAAAAGAAGGGACAGGGGCCTCTATGGCTACACCTTC.

CDR3: CATSREGLPPPETQYF. The CDR3 DNA reads TGTGCCACCAGCAGAGAGGGACTCCCCCCTCCAGAGACCCAGTACTTC. This rearrangement joins TRBV15 to TRBJ2-5; tentatively, D is TRBD2 (6 bases). Germline V gene sequence: CDR1 LNHNV, CDR2 YYDKDF (reference sequence). V shed 0 bases and J shed 4 bases, with 15 bases lying between them. This CDR3 comprises 16 residues. Full variable domain (rest looked up from reference TRBV15 and TRBJ2-5): DAMVIQNPRYQVTQFGKPVTLSCSQTLNHNVMYWYQQKSSQAPKLLFHYYDKDFNNEADTPDNFQSRRPNTSFCFLDIRSPGLGDTAMYLCATSREGLPPPETQYFGPGTRLLVL.

The chain combines TRBV5-5 with TRBJ2-3; 11 nucleotides match TRBD2. Germline assignment: CDR1 SGHKS and CDR2 YYEKEE (reference sequence). The CDR3 is 15 amino acids. Unmatched junction bases numbered 8, after V lost 4 bases and J lost 7 bases. The DNA for the CDR3 is TGTGCCAGCAGCCGTACTAGCGGGAGTCAATATACGCAGTATTTT. Translated, it gives CASSRTSGSQYTQYF.

V usage is TRBV11-3 and J usage is TRBJ2-7; 9 nucleotides line up with TRBD1. CDR3 length: 15 amino acids. V lost 5 bases, J lost 4 bases, and 9 bases stayed unmatched. Germline assignment: CDR1 SGHNT and CDR2 YENEEA. For the CDR3, the DNA is TGTGCCAGCAGCCTCGGGACAGGGAATAATTACGAGCAGTACTTC. Protein: CASSLGTGNNYEQYF.

This chain uses TRBV2 with TRBJ2-1, with a tentative D call TRBD1 (7 bases). CDR3 length equals 14 residues. Trimming removed 5 bases from V and 11 bases from J, with 19 bases in between. Per germline, CDR1 SNHLY and CDR2 FYNNEI. CDR3 nucleotides: TGTGCCAGCAGTCCCCGGGACAGTCGGACTAAGCAGTTCTTC. This translates into CASSPRDSRTKQFF.

The genes are TRBV11-2 and TRBJ2-2, with D uncertain. CDR1 is SGHAT and CDR2 is FQNNGV in the germline V gene. The CDR3 contains 15 residues. Trimming left V 8 bases short and J 3 bases short, with 16 bases between. Here the CDR3 reads CASSLGLVYTGELFF. For the CDR3, the DNA is TGTGCCAGCTCCCTAGGGCTAGTGTACACCGGGGAGCTGTTTTTT.

The chain uses TRBV19 and TRBJ2-2; D ambiguous. CDR3 length equals 12 residues. V was pared by 5 bases and J by 6 bases, with 7 bases between. Per the germline V gene, CDR1 is LNHDA and CDR2 is SQIVND (reference sequence). The CDR3 reads CASSYRAGELFF. For the CDR3, the DNA is TGTGCCAGTAGTTATAGGGCCGGGGAGCTGTTTTTT.

This chain links TRBV18 with TRBJ2-7; 8 nucleotides align to TRBD1. V was pared by 3 bases and J by 6 bases, with 13 bases of the junction left unmatched. The CDR3 is 16 amino acids. The germline gives CDR1 KGHSH, CDR2 LQKENI. This CDR3 is CASSPGPDRARGEQYF. The CDR3 DNA is TGTGCCAGCTCACCCGGGCCGGACAGGGCGCGGGGCGAGCAGTACTTC.

The chain uses TRBV10-2 and TRBJ2-5; D is possibly TRBD1 (5 bases). V was trimmed by 6 bases and J by 7 bases, leaving 15 bases between them. The CDR3 is 13 residues long. Germline lookup yields CDR1 WSHSY and CDR2 SAAADI. The CDR3 DNA is TGCGCCAGCAGGTGGGGCGCGGCACGGACCCAGTACTTC. This sequence encodes CASRWGAARTQYF.

The gene calls are TRBV30 and TRBJ1-5; D unclear. V was cut by 2 bases and J by 5 bases, with 10 bases left in between. Germline-derived CDR1 and CDR2 are GTSNPN and SVGIG (reference sequence). The CDR3 has 13 residues. CDR3 in DNA: TGTGCCTGGAGTCGCGGTAGGGATCAGCCCCAGCATTTT. Residues: CAWSRGRDQPQHF. The complete variable domain, with remaining parts taken from reference TRBV30 and TRBJ1-5, reads SQTIHQWPATLVQPVGSPLSLECTVEGTSNPNLYWYRQAAGRGLQLLFYSVGIGQISSEVPQNLSASRPQDRQFILSSKKLLLSDSGFYLCAWSRGRDQPQHFGDGTRLSIL.

The chain joins TRBV5-1 to TRBJ1-2; TRBD1 matches at 8 bases. Trimming took 0 bases from V and 4 from J; bases not matched to a gene: 5. The CDR3 contains 15 residues. Germline V gene lookup returns CDR1 SGHRS and CDR2 YFSETQ. The CDR3 here is CASSLAGTGLYGYTF. The CDR3 DNA follows: TGCGCCAGCAGCTTGGCCGGGACAGGCCTCTATGGCTACACCTTC.

V and J are TRBV10-3 and TRBJ2-7, with no clear D. The germline V gene encodes CDR1 ENHRY and CDR2 SYGVKD. This CDR3 has 15 residues. V gave up 0 bases and J gave up 0 bases, with 9 bases separating them. Here the CDR3 reads CAISESSPPSYEQYF. The CDR3 DNA sequence: TGTGCCATCAGTGAGTCTAGCCCTCCCTCCTACGAGCAGTACTTC.

The gene calls are TRBV30 and TRBJ2-7; 10 positions match TRBD1. V gave up 5 bases and J gave up 4 bases; unmatched junction bases: 8. This CDR3 has 14 residues. Germline V CDR1 and CDR2: GTSNPN, SVGIG (reference sequence). DNA of the CDR3: TGTGCCTGGGATTCCGGGACAGGGGCTTACGAGCAGTACTTC. Encoded protein: CAWDSGTGAYEQYF.

V usage is TRBV5-1 and J usage is TRBJ1-2; D is perhaps TRBD1 (5 bases). CDR1 is SGHRS and CDR2 is YFSETQ in the germline V gene. Trimming removed 6 bases from V and 0 bases from J, with 15 bases in between. The CDR3 has 15 amino acids. The CDR3 DNA reads as TGCGCCAGCACCCCCTTGGGGGTCCCTAACTATGGCTACACCTTC. Translating it yields CASTPLGVPNYGYTF.

CDR3 bases: TGCAGCGTTACCGGGACAGGCTCTAACTATGGCTACACCTTC. Its protein is CSVTGTGSNYGYTF. V usage is TRBV29-1 and J usage is TRBJ1-2, with TRBD1 matching 8 bases. CDR1 is SQVTM, CDR2 ANQGSEA, per germline. This CDR3 region has 14 residues. The J segment lost 0 bases and the V segment lost 5 bases, leaving 5 bases of the junction unmatched.

The rearrangement uses TRBV9 and TRBJ2-7; TRBD1 matches at 7 bases. The CDR3 runs 14 residues. Germline CDR1 SGDLS, CDR2 YYNGEE. The V and J ends lost 4 bases and 1 base, in that order; junction bases with no gene match: 5. The CDR3 spells CASSPRQGSYEQYF. In nucleotides, the CDR3 is TGTGCCAGCAGCCCGCGACAGGGTTCCTACGAGCAGTACTTC.

The rearrangement uses TRBV19 and TRBJ2-2; D perhaps matches TRBD2 (5 bases). This CDR3 has 12 residues. Germline V gives CDR1 LNHDA, CDR2 SQIVND (reference sequence). With 2 bases removed from V and 9 bases from J, the gap between germline ends came to 7 bases. CDR3 sequence: CASSISGWELFF. In DNA, the CDR3 is TGTGCCAGTAGTATATCGGGGTGGGAGCTGTTTTTT.

V is TRBV27 and J is TRBJ1-5; maybe TRBD1 (6 bases). Germline CDR1 and CDR2: MNHEY and SMNVEV (reference sequence). The CDR3 covers 17 residues. Trimming took off 4 bases at V and 0 bases at J, with 16 bases between the two ends. In DNA, the CDR3 is TGTGCCAGCAGTTACCGCGGGACACCCTATAGCAATCAGCCCCAGCATTTT. Amino acid sequence: CASSYRGTPYSNQPQHF.

This rearrangement joins TRBV7-2 to TRBJ2-3, with 10 bases lining up with TRBD2. The CDR3 runs 15 residues. J was trimmed by 1 base and V by 5 bases; bases with no gene match: 3. Germline CDR1 reads SGHTA; CDR2 reads FQGNSA. In DNA, the CDR3 is TGTGCCAGCAGCCTCGGACTAGCGGGCACAGATACGCAGTATTTT. Encoded protein: CASSLGLAGTDTQYF.

The V gene is TRBV5-6, the J gene TRBJ2-5, with D perhaps being TRBD1 or TRBD2 (6 bases each). The CDR3 has 13 amino acids. V lost 0 bases to trimming and J lost 5 bases, with 8 bases between them. Germline CDR1 reads SGHDT; CDR2 reads YYEEEE. DNA for the CDR3: TGTGCCAGCAGCTTGGAAGGGGGGGAGACCCAGTACTTC. Protein product: CASSLEGGETQYF.

The gene calls are TRBV7-9 and TRBJ1-1; D is undetermined. Germline CDR1 reads SEHNR; CDR2 reads FQNEAQ (reference sequence). V was clipped by 1 base and J by 1 base, with 10 bases between them. The CDR3 runs to 15 residues. CDR3 residues: CASSLVGRKNTEAFF. The CDR3 DNA follows: TGTGCCAGCAGCTTAGTAGGTCGGAAGAACACTGAAGCTTTCTTT.